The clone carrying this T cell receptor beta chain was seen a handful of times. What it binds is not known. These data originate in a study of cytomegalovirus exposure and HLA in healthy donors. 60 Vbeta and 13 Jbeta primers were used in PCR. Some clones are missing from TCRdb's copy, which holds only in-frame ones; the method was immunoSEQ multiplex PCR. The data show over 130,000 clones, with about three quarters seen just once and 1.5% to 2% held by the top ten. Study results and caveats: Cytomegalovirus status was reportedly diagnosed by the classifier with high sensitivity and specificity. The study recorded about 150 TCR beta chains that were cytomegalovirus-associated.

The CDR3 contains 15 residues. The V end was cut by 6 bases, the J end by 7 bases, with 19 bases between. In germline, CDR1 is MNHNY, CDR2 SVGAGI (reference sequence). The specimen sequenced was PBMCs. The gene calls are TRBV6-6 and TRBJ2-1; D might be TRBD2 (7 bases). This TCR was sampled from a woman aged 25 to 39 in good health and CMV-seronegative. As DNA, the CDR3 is TGTGCCAGCAGCCTAGGGGGGGCCGGAGGGAATGAGCAGTTCTTC. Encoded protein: CASSLGGAGGNEQFF.